Listed below are T cell receptor beta chains from one sample, sequenced in a study of beta chain features in type 1 diabetes. Clones were sequenced by immunoSEQ multiplex PCR, and TCRdb holds only the in-frame ones, with some missing. Of around 300,000 clones in the sample, about 7.8% were seen once. Input material: central memory CD4+ T cells from blood. Every receptor here comes from a young woman in good health. CDR3s include the opening cysteine and the closing phenylalanine or tryptophan. The D gene is left open where the match is weak. For some rows the clone size is stated as once, few or many, or as a class when expanded; others skip it.

cdr3_nt: TGTGCCAGCAGTTTATCGATAAGTCCCAGGACAGGGAATGAGGGCTACACCTTC; cdr3_aa: CASSLSISPRTGNEGYTF; v_call: TRBV27; j_call: TRBJ1-2; clone_size: NA; d_call: TRBD1
cdr3_nt: TGCGCCAGCAGCCTGACCGGGACTAGTTTTTTCAGCTCCTACAATGAGCAGTTCTTC; cdr3_aa: CASSLTGTSFFSSYNEQFF; v_call: TRBV4-1; j_call: TRBJ2-1; clone_size: few; d_call: TRBD2
cdr3_nt: TGTGCCAGCAGCTTGGCCGGGGGCTCTGAGACCCAGTACTTC; cdr3_aa: CASSLAGGSETQYF; v_call: TRBV7-9; j_call: TRBJ2-5; clone_size: NA; d_call: NA
cdr3_nt: TGTGCCTGTCGAACAGGGGGCTGGATGACGCAGTATTTT; cdr3_aa: CACRTGGWMTQYF; v_call: TRBV6-5; j_call: TRBJ2-3; clone_size: few; d_call: TRBD1
cdr3_nt: TGTGCCTGGAGTATCGGCACGGGCTATGGCTACACCTTC; cdr3_aa: CAWSIGTGYGYTF; v_call: TRBV30; j_call: TRBJ1-2; clone_size: NA; d_call: NA
cdr3_nt: TGTGCCAGCAGAGGGGACAGAGCTTTTGGGCAGTACTTC; cdr3_aa: CASRGDRAFGQYF; v_call: TRBV6-1; j_call: TRBJ2-7; clone_size: few; d_call: TRBD1
cdr3_nt: TGTGCCAGCCAGGGGGCTAGGAACACTGAAGCTTTCTTT; cdr3_aa: CASQGARNTEAFF; v_call: TRBV6-1; j_call: TRBJ1-1; clone_size: NA; d_call: TRBD1
cdr3_nt: TGCAGCGCTTTTCAGGGGGCGGGTGAAAAACTGTTTTTT; cdr3_aa: CSAFQGAGEKLFF; v_call: TRBV29-1; j_call: TRBJ1-4; clone_size: NA; d_call: TRBD1
cdr3_nt: TGTGCCTGGAGTGTCGGTGGGGCTAGCTACGAGCAGTACTTC; cdr3_aa: CAWSVGGASYEQYF; v_call: TRBV30; j_call: TRBJ2-7; clone_size: NA; d_call: NA
cdr3_nt: TGTGCCAGCAGGTTCAGGGGGGTGAGGACAGATACGCAGTATTTT; cdr3_aa: CASRFRGVRTDTQYF; v_call: TRBV2; j_call: TRBJ2-3; clone_size: once; d_call: NA
cdr3_nt: TGTGCCAGCAGCTTTCCCCTAGCGGGAGGGGACGAGCAGTACTTC; cdr3_aa: CASSFPLAGGDEQYF; v_call: TRBV7-9; j_call: TRBJ2-7; clone_size: NA; d_call: TRBD2
cdr3_nt: TGTGCCAGCTCACCGGGCGACACTGAAGCTTTCTTT; cdr3_aa: CASSPGDTEAFF; v_call: TRBV18; j_call: TRBJ1-1; clone_size: many; d_call: NA
cdr3_nt: TGTGCCAGCAGCCGAACAGATGGACTAGCGGGGGGGCGTCTGTATTTT; cdr3_aa: CASSRTDGLAGGRLYF; v_call: TRBV7-9; j_call: TRBJ2-3; clone_size: few; d_call: TRBD2
cdr3_nt: TGTGCCAGCAGCTACAGGGGGCAACAGCCCCAGCATTTT; cdr3_aa: CASSYRGQQPQHF; v_call: TRBV7-2; j_call: TRBJ1-5; clone_size: NA; d_call: TRBD1
cdr3_nt: TGTGCCAGCAGCGTTGGGGCGGGTAACTATGGCTACACCTTC; cdr3_aa: CASSVGAGNYGYTF; v_call: TRBV9; j_call: TRBJ1-2; clone_size: NA; d_call: NA
cdr3_nt: TGTGCCAGCAGTCTCTCAGGCCCCACCGTGGGCTACACCTTC; cdr3_aa: CASSLSGPTVGYTF; v_call: TRBV2; j_call: TRBJ1-2; clone_size: NA; d_call: NA
cdr3_nt: TGTGCCAGCAGCTTAATCCAAGCCCATGACGTCTCCTACGAGCAGTACTTC; cdr3_aa: CASSLIQAHDVSYEQYF; v_call: TRBV7-2; j_call: TRBJ2-7; clone_size: few; d_call: NA
cdr3_nt: TGTGCCAGCAGTGTGCCGGGAGAGGCCAATGAGCAGTTCTTC; cdr3_aa: CASSVPGEANEQFF; v_call: TRBV2; j_call: TRBJ2-1; clone_size: few; d_call: NA
cdr3_nt: TGTGCCAGTAGTGGAGCACGGAGGATGGCAGATACGCAGTATTTT; cdr3_aa: CASSGARRMADTQYF; v_call: TRBV19; j_call: TRBJ2-3; clone_size: NA; d_call: NA
cdr3_nt: TGTGCCAGCAGCCTAAACGCCGAAAGTTTCTCTGGAAACACCATATATTTT; cdr3_aa: CASSLNAESFSGNTIYF; v_call: TRBV7-8; j_call: TRBJ1-3; clone_size: NA; d_call: NA
cdr3_nt: TGTGCCAGCAGTGATACTCCGTACCGGGAGCTGTTTTTT; cdr3_aa: CASSDTPYRELFF; v_call: TRBV25-1; j_call: TRBJ2-2; clone_size: NA; d_call: NA
cdr3_nt: TGTGCCAGCTCATCCCGGACAGGGATGGCCAAAAACATTCAGTACTTC; cdr3_aa: CASSSRTGMAKNIQYF; v_call: TRBV18; j_call: TRBJ2-4; clone_size: NA; d_call: TRBD1
cdr3_nt: TGTGCCAGCAGCTTGTTTGTAGGGGAAATGGGACATTTCTACGAGCAGTACTTC; cdr3_aa: CASSLFVGEMGHFYEQYF; v_call: TRBV5-8; j_call: TRBJ2-7; clone_size: NA; d_call: NA
cdr3_nt: TGTGCCAGCAGCAGATGGGACGCGTACTATGGCTACACCTTC; cdr3_aa: CASSRWDAYYGYTF; v_call: TRBV5-6; j_call: TRBJ1-2; clone_size: few; d_call: NA
cdr3_nt: TGCAGCGCCCGACTAGCGTTCACAGATACGCAGTATTTT; cdr3_aa: CSARLAFTDTQYF; v_call: TRBV29-1; j_call: TRBJ2-3; clone_size: NA; d_call: TRBD2
cdr3_nt: TGTGCCAGCAGCCAAGATTCGTGGCGAGTTCAAGAGACCCAGTACTTC; cdr3_aa: CASSQDSWRVQETQYF; v_call: TRBV4-2; j_call: TRBJ2-5; clone_size: few; d_call: NA
cdr3_nt: TGTGCCAGCAGCAGGGGGACAGGGTGGACCGGGGAGCTGTTTTTT; cdr3_aa: CASSRGTGWTGELFF; v_call: TRBV14; j_call: TRBJ2-2; clone_size: many; d_call: TRBD1
cdr3_nt: TGTGCCAGCAGTTGGTCGGGACTCGCTAGGGCCAAAAACATTCAGTACTTC; cdr3_aa: CASSWSGLARAKNIQYF; v_call: TRBV27; j_call: TRBJ2-4; clone_size: few; d_call: NA
cdr3_nt: TGTGCCAGCAGCTTCTACAGGGAAGCCGGGGAGCTGTTTTTT; cdr3_aa: CASSFYREAGELFF; v_call: TRBV7-2; j_call: TRBJ2-2; clone_size: NA; d_call: NA